This TCR beta chain was documented in a study of blood T cell dynamics during melanoma immunotherapy. The time point: pre-treatment baseline. This table comes from immunoSEQ multiplex PCR, and its TCRdb copy is limited to in-frame clones, with some not included. This repertoire shows fewer than 11,000 clones, approximately 91% found once; its top ten account for around 6.8%. Germline CDR1 and CDR2: MNHEY and SVGAGI. Trimming left V 0 bases short and J 7 bases short, with 19 bases between. The CDR3 spans 16 residues. This specimen consisted of blood, obtained from a patient treated with checkpoint blockade. The clonotype comes from a human donor with melanoma. The chain combines TRBV6-5 with TRBJ2-7; D might be TRBD1 (5 bases). CDR3 in DNA: TGTGCCAGCAGTTACTCGAAATATTCCAGGGTGGGGGAGCAGTACTTC. It translates to CASSYSKYSRVGEQYF.